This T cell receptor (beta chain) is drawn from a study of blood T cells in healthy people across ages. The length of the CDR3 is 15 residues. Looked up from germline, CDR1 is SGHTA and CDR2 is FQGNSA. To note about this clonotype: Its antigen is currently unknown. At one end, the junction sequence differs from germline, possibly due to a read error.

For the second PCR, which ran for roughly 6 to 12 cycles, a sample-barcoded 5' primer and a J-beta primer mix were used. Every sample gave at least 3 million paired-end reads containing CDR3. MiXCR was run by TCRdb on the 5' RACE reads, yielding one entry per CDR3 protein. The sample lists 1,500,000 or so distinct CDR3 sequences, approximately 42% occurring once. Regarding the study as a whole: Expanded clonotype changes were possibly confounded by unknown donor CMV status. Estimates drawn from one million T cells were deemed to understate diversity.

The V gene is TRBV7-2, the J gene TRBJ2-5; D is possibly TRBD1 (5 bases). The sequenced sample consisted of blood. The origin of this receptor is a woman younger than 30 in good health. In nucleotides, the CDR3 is TGTGTCAGCAGCTTCAGGGCAGGAGCACAAGAGACCCAGTACTTC. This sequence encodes CVSSFRAGAQETQYF.